This T cell receptor (beta chain) appears in the sequencing data of a study of shared T cell receptors in the human thymus. Germline V gives CDR1 WSHSY, CDR2 SAAADI. The CDR3 runs to 14 residues. The V gene end was trimmed by 5 bases and the J gene end by 3 bases; junction bases not matched to a gene: 4. Assay: immunoSEQ multiplex PCR; the TCRdb copy retains only in-frame clones and omits some. Among some 660,000 clones listed, 87% were seen once. This same sample was also taken into another study, of human thymus T cells. According to that study: Having surgery to correct congenital heart defects, healthy Finnish infants acted as the donors. Thymic tissue was derived from resections collected during corrective heart surgery. Thymic and blood repertoires appeared to show biased V and J gene usage.

The origin of this receptor is a boy under three years old with a congenital heart defect. Sequencing was done on a sample of thymocytes. V usage is TRBV10-2 and J usage is TRBJ1-5; 7 bases fit TRBD1. CDR3 coding DNA: TGCGCCAGCAGTCCGGACAGGCTCAATCAGCCCCAGCATTTT. As protein: CASSPDRLNQPQHF.